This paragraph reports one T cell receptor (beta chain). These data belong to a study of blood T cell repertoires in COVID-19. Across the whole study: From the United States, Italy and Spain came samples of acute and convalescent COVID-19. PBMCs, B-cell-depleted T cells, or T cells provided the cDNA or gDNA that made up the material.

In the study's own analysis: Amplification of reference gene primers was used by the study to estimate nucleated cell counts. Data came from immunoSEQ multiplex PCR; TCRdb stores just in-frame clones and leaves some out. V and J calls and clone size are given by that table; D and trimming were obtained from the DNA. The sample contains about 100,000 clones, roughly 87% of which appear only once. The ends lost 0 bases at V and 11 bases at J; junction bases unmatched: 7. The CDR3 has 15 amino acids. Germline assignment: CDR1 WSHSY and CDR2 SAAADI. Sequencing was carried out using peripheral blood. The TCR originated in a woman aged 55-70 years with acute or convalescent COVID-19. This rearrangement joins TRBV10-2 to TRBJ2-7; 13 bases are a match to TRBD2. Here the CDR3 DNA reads TGCGCCAGCAGTGAGTCTGGGACTAGCGGGAAGAAGAAGTACTTC. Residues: CASSESGTSGKKKYF.